This T cell receptor beta chain appears in the sequencing data of a study of vaccination and CD4 T cells after COVID-19. Study-wide context: According to the study, participants were given two doses of BNT162b2 or mRNA-1273 vaccine. The cells in question were stimulated using overlapping spike peptides derived from SARS-CoV-2, HCoV-NL63, HCoV-OC43 and HCoV-229E.

The study, taken as a whole, reports: Counts of SARS-CoV-2-reactive clonotypes had a median that went from roughly 21 to 40, a nonsignificant change.

At the Johns Hopkins FTIC core, DNA taken from cultured CD4+ T cells was sequenced by way of the Oncomine TCR Beta short-read assay. After culture, CD4+ T cells served as the source for genomic DNA extraction. TCRdb used MiXCR to reprocess the PCR reads, holding one entry per CDR3 protein. The sample has about 21,000 distinct CDR3 sequences; approximately 48% are singletons. The CDR3 loop spans 14 amino acids. The germline V gene encodes CDR1 WSHSY and CDR2 SAAADI. The ends were cut back, 6 bases at V and 8 bases at J, with 14 bases in the middle. Stated treatment: approximately 9-day PBMC culture with coronavirus spike peptide pools or control peptides (ViraFEST assay). In regard to this clonotype: Antigen unknown.

This clonotype originated in a human donor who had recovered from COVID-19. The material sequenced was CD4+ T cells from blood, cultured in vitro. The J gene is TRBJ1-6, the V gene TRBV10-2; no reliable D call. CDR3 residues: CASRGGYVDSPLHF. The CDR3 DNA reads TGCGCCAGCAGGGGAGGGTATGTTGATTCACCCCTCCACTTT.